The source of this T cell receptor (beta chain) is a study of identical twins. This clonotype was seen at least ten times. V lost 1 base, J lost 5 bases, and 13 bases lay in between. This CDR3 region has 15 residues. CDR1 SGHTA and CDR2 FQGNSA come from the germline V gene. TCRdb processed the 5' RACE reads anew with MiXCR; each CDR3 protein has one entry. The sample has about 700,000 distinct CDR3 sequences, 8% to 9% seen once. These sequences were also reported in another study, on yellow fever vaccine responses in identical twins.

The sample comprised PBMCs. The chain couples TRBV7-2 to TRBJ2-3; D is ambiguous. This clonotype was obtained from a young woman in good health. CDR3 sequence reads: CASSLVGFVRDTQYF. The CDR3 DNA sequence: TGTGCCAGCAGCTTAGTAGGGTTTGTAAGAGATACGCAGTATTTT.